The clone carrying this T cell receptor beta chain occurred once. The data were obtained in a study of shared clonotypes between healthy human individuals. Germline V lookup: CDR1 KGHSH, CDR2 LQKENI. The CDR3 has 14 residues. The ends were cut back, 0 bases at V and 1 base at J, with 6 bases in the middle. Sequencing was performed with immunoSEQ multiplex PCR; in TCRdb, only in-frame clones are kept and a portion is missing. The repertoire consists of some 1 million clones, with about 75% occurring once and the leading ten covering approximately 1.5%. The chain joins TRBV18 to TRBJ2-5; D gene unclear. This TCR came from a young man in good health. Material for sequencing was memory CD4+ T cells sorted from blood. The subset was: CD45RA-negative fraction. CDR3 residues: CASSPPIGQETQYF. Written as DNA, the CDR3 is TGTGCCAGCTCACCACCGATAGGCCAAGAGACCCAGTACTTC.